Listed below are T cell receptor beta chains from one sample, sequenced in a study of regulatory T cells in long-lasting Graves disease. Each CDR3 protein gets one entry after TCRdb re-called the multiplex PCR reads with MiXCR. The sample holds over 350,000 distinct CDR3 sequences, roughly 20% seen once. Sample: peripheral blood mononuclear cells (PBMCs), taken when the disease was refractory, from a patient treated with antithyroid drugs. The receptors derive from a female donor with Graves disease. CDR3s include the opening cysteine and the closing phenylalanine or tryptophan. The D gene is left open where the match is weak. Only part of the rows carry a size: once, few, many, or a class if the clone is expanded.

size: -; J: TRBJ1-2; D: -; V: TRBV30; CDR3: CAWTTTLYGYTF; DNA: TGTGCCTGGACTACCACCCTCTATGGCTACACCTTC
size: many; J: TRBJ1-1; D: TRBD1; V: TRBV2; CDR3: CASNRDRGIMSTEAFF; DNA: TGTGCCAGCAATCGGGACAGGGGGATCATGAGCACTGAAGCTTTCTTT
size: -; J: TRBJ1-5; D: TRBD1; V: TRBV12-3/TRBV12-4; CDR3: CASRTGGGNQPQHF; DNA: TGTGCCAGCAGGACAGGGGGTGGCAATCAGCCCCAGCATTTT
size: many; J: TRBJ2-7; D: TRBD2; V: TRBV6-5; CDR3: CASSYLGTRDYGYEQYF; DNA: TGTGCCAGCAGTTACTTGGGGACGAGGGACTACGGCTACGAGCAGTACTTC
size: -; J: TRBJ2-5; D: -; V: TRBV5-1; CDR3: CASSSIRGTQETQYF; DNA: TGCGCCAGCAGTTCTATTAGGGGGACCCAAGAGACCCAGTACTTC
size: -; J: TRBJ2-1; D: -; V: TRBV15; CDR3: CATSRVARREQFF; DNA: TGTGCCACCAGCAGAGTGGCCAGACGTGAGCAGTTCTTC
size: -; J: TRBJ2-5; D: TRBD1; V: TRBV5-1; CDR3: CASRLRTGGSGETQYF; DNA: TGCGCCAGCAGGCTAAGAACAGGGGGCTCGGGAGAGACCCAGTACTTC
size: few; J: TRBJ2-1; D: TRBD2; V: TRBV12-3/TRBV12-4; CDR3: CASSFRSGRIGNEQFF; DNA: TGTGCCAGCAGTTTCCGTAGCGGGAGAATAGGGAATGAGCAGTTCTTC
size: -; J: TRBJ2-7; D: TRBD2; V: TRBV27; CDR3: CASSLSAGAPHEQYF; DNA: TGTGCCAGCAGTTTATCAGCGGGAGCCCCCCACGAGCAGTACTTC
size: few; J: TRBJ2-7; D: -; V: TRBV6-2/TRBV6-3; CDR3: CASSHGDSYEQYF; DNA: TGTGCCAGCAGCCACGGGGACTCCTACGAGCAGTACTTC
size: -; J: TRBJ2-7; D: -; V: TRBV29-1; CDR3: CSVESGAGETYEQYF; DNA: TGCAGCGTTGAAAGTGGGGCAGGGGAGACCTACGAGCAGTACTTC
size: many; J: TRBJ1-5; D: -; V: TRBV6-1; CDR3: CASRRQAEPYSNQPQHF; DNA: TGTGCCAGCAGAAGACAGGCTGAACCTTATAGCAATCAGCCCCAGCATTTT
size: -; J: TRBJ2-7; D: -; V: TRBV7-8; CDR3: CASSRLPEGQNYEQYF; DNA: TGTGCCAGCAGCCGCCTGCCTGAAGGACAGAACTACGAGCAGTACTTC
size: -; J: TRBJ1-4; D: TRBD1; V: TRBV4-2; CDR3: CASSQRGQDNEKLFF; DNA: TGTGCCAGCAGCCAACGGGGACAGGATAATGAAAAACTGTTTTTT
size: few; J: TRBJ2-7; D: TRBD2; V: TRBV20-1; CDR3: CSARPGLAGGEQYF; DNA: TGCAGTGCCCGTCCGGGACTAGCGGGAGGCGAGCAGTACTTC
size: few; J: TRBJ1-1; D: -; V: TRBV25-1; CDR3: CASSRLTEAFF; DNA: TGTGCCAGCAGTCGACTCACTGAAGCTTTCTTT
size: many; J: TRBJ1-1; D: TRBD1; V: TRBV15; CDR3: CATRIGQGSAFF; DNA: TGTGCCACCAGAATCGGACAGGGGAGCGCTTTCTTT
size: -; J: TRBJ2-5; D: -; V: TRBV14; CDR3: CASSQYQGPVETQYF; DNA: TGTGCCAGCAGCCAATACCAGGGGCCGGTAGAGACCCAGTACTTC
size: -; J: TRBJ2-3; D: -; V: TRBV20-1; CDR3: CSAQASRGDTDTQYF; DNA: TGCAGTGCCCAGGCGTCTAGGGGTGACACAGATACGCAGTATTTT
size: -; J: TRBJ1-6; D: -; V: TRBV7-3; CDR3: CASSWTWSSPLHF; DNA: TGTGCCAGCAGCTGGACGTGGAGTTCACCCCTCCACTTT
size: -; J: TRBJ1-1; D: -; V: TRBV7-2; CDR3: CASSLGGGWTEAFF; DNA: TGTGCCAGCAGCTTAGGTGGGGGGTGGACTGAAGCTTTCTTT
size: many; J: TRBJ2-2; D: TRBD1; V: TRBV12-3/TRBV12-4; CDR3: CASSIPGQGAHTGELFF; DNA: TGTGCCAGCAGTATCCCGGGACAGGGGGCTCACACCGGGGAGCTGTTTTTT
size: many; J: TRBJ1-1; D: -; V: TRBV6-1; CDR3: CASRSDLNTEAFF; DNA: TGTGCCAGCAGGTCGGACCTGAACACTGAAGCTTTCTTT
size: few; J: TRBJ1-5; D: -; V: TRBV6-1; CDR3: CASSNLDRPNQPQHF; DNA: TGTGCCAGCAGCAACCTAGACAGGCCGAATCAGCCCCAGCATTTT
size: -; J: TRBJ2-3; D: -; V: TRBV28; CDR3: CASRGGLSSSDTQYF; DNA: TGTGCCAGCAGGGGGGGACTTAGCAGCTCAGATACGCAGTATTTT
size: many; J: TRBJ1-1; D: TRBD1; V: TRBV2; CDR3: CASTTDRGITEAFF; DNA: TGTGCCAGCACCACCGACAGGGGTATTACTGAAGCTTTCTTT
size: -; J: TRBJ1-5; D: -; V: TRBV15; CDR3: CATSFLGGKGYQPQHF; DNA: TGTGCCACCAGCTTTCTAGGAGGTAAGGGGTATCAGCCCCAGCATTTT
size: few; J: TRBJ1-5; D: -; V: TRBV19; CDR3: CASREDGQMGYSNQPQHF; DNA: TGTGCCAGTAGAGAGGACGGTCAAATGGGGTATAGCAATCAGCCCCAGCATTTT
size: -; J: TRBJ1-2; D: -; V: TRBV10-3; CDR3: CAISPDRIYGYTF; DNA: TGTGCCATCAGCCCGGACAGAATCTATGGCTACACCTTC
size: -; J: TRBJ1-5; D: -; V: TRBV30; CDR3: CAWSAPAYRGSNQPQHF; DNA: TGTGCCTGGAGTGCTCCGGCTTATAGGGGTAGCAATCAGCCCCAGCATTTT
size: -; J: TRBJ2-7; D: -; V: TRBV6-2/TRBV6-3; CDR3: CASFRAGTYEQYF; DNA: TGTGCCAGCTTTCGCGCCGGGACCTACGAGCAGTACTTC
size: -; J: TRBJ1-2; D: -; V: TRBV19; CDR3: CASGVGDGYTF; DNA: TGTGCCAGCGGAGTCGGGGACGGCTACACCTTC
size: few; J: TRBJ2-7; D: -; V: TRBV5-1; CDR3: CASSLDLNSYEQYF; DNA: TGCGCCAGCAGCTTGGACCTTAATTCCTACGAGCAGTACTTC
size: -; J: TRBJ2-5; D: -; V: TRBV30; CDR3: CAWSQQGRGTQYF; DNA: TGTGCCTGGAGTCAACAGGGTAGGGGGACCCAGTACTTC
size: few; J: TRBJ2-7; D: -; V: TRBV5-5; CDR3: CASSLHFGVQYEQYF; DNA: TGTGCCAGCAGCTTGCACTTCGGGGTCCAATACGAGCAGTACTTC
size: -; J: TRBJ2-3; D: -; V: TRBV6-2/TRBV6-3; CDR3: CASSSSGITSTDTQYF; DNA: TGTGCCAGCAGTTCCTCTGGGATTACTAGCACAGATACGCAGTATTTT
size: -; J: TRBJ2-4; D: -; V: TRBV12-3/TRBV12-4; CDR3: CARYLSPKNIQYF; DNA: TGTGCCAGATATTTGTCCCCCAAAAACATTCAGTACTTC
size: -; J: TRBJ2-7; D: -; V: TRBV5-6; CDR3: CASSCPGCEQYF; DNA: TGTGCCAGCAGCTGTCCGGGCTGCGAGCAGTACTTC
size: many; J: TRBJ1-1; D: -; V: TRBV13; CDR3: CASSQTGGDTEAFF; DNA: TGTGCCAGCAGCCAGACCGGGGGGGACACTGAAGCTTTCTTT
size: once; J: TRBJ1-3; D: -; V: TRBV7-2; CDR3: CASSLIQGNTIYF; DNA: TGTGCCAGCAGCTTGATACAGGGAAACACCATATATTTT
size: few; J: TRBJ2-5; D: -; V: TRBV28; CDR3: CASGLPPQETQYF; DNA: TGTGCCAGCGGACTCCCGCCGCAAGAGACCCAGTACTTC
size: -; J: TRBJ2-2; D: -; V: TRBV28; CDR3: CASSFEEAANTGELFF; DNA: TGTGCCAGCAGTTTCGAGGAGGCAGCGAACACCGGGGAGCTGTTTTTT
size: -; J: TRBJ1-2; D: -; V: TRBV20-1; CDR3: CSARVGIPYYGYTF; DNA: TGCAGTGCTAGAGTTGGCATTCCCTACTATGGCTACACCTTC
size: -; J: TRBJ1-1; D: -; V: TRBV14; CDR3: CASSQLGQLTEAFF; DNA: TGTGCCAGCAGCCAACTAGGACAGTTGACTGAAGCTTTCTTT
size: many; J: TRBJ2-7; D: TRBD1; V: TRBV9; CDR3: CASSGTGGSYEQYF; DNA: TGTGCCAGCAGTGGGACAGGGGGTTCCTACGAGCAGTACTTC
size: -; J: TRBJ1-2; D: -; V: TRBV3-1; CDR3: CASSHRPSHTVYYGYTF; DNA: TGTGCCAGCAGCCATCGCCCGTCCCATACAGTTTACTATGGCTACACCTTC
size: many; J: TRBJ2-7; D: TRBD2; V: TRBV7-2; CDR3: CASSLSLAGEGSYEQYF; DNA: TGTGCCAGCAGCTTGTCCCTAGCGGGGGAAGGCTCCTACGAGCAGTACTTC
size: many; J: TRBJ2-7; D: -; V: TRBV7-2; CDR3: CASSLRSSSYEQYF; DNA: TGTGCCAGCAGTTTAAGATCAAGCTCCTACGAGCAGTACTTC
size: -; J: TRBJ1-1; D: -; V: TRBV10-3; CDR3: CAISKGNTEAFF; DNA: TGTGCCATCAGTAAAGGAAACACTGAAGCTTTCTTT
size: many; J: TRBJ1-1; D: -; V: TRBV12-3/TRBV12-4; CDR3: CASSFSRVTEAFF; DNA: TGTGCCAGCAGTTTTTCCCGGGTTACTGAAGCTTTCTTT
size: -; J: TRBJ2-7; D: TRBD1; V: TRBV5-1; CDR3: CASRMLPGQGSYEQYF; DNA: TGCGCCAGCAGAATGCTACCGGGACAGGGATCTTACGAGCAGTACTTC
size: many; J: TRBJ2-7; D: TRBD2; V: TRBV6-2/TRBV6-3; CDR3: CASSYSYSGTPGLAGTYEQYF; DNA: TGTGCCAGCAGTTACAGTTACAGCGGGACACCGGGACTAGCGGGAACTTACGAGCAGTACTTC
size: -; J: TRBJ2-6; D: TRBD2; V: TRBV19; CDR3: CASSPRGGSSGANVLTF; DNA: TGTGCCAGTAGTCCCCGCGGGGGGAGCTCTGGGGCCAACGTCCTGACTTTC
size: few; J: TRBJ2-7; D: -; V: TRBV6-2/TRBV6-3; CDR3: CATEGRREQYF; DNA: TGTGCCACTGAGGGGCGACGGGAGCAGTACTTC
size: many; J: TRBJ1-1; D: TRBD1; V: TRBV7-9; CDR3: CASSLGDRGRGTEAFF; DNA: TGTGCCAGCAGCTTAGGGGACAGGGGGCGCGGCACTGAAGCTTTCTTT
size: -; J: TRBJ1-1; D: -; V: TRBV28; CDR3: CASSSPTGLRAGTEAFF; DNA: TGTGCCAGCAGTTCCCCCACAGGACTTAGGGCCGGCACTGAAGCTTTCTTT
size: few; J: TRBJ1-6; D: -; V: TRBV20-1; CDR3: CSARDPRTGDSPLHF; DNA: TGCAGTGCTAGAGATCCGAGGACTGGGGATTCACCCCTCCACTTT